These 26 T cell receptor beta chains originate from one sample sequenced in a study of radiotherapy plus CTLA-4 blockade in lung cancer. The assay was immunoSEQ multiplex PCR, and TCRdb's table has in-frame clones only and misses some. The sample records 80,000 to 100,000 clones, 70% to 90% being singletons. The input for sequencing was peripheral blood, taken from a patient treated with radiotherapy plus ipilimumab. The receptor set was obtained from a human donor with non-small cell lung cancer that progressed on radiotherapy plus ipilimumab.

V and J are TRBV2 and TRBJ2-1; 9 bases align to TRBD2. Trimming at V came to 4 bases and at J to 3 bases, leaving 1 base not matched to a gene. The germline V gene encodes CDR1 SNHLY and CDR2 FYNNEI. This CDR3 has 14 residues. In DNA form, the CDR3 reads TGTGCCAGCAGTGTGACTAGCGGCTACAATGAGCAGTTCTTC. It translates to CASSVTSGYNEQFF.

V is TRBV10-1 and J is TRBJ1-5, with a tentative D call TRBD1 (5 bases). The V gene lost 3 bases and the J gene lost 7 bases, with 13 bases spanning the gap. Germline V gives CDR1 WNHNN, CDR2 SYGVQD (reference sequence). This CDR3 is 14 amino acids long. This chain's CDR3 is CASSEGQGRQPQHF. The CDR3 region has the DNA TGCGCCAGCAGTGAAGGGCAGGGACGGCAGCCCCAGCATTTT.

V is TRBV20-1 and J is TRBJ2-3; D possibly corresponds to TRBD1 (6 bases). Germline values: CDR1 DFQATT, CDR2 SNEGSKA (reference sequence). V dropped 6 bases and J dropped 6 bases, with 10 bases sitting between them. This CDR3 has 11 residues. The CDR3 spells CSAVQGDTQYF. The CDR3, as DNA: TGCAGTGCCGTCCAGGGGGATACGCAGTATTTT.

The chain employs TRBV4-1 and TRBJ1-5, with no clear D. The CDR3 is made up of 13 amino acids. Germline lookup yields CDR1 MGHRA and CDR2 YSYEKL. V gave up 4 bases and J gave up 7 bases, with 11 bases separating them. The CDR3: CASSPNDRQPQHF. The CDR3 region has the DNA TGCGCCAGCAGCCCAAATGATCGGCAGCCCCAGCATTTT.

The chain recombines TRBV5-1 with TRBJ1-4; D remains ambiguous. Trimming took off 3 bases at V and 10 bases at J, with 16 bases between the two ends. The V gene's germline CDR1 is SGHRS and CDR2 YFSETQ. The CDR3 sequence is 14 residues long. The CDR3 region has the DNA TGCGCCAGCAGCTCAGATGGTACCGTCGGAAAACTGTTTTTT. Residues: CASSSDGTVGKLFF. Based on the CDR3 plus reference TRBV5-1 and TRBJ1-4, the full variable domain is KAGVTQTPRYLIKTRGQQVTLSCSPISGHRSVSWYQQTPGQGLQFLFEYFSETQRNKGNFPGRFSGRQFSNSRSEMNVSTLELGDSALYLCASSSDGTVGKLFFGSGTQLSVL.

The gene calls are TRBV5-6 and TRBJ2-5; possible D gene TRBD1, 5 bases. With 4 bases removed from V and 5 bases from J, the gap between germline ends came to 18 bases. This CDR3 has 15 amino acids. Per the germline V gene, CDR1 is SGHDT and CDR2 is YYEEEE. The chain's CDR3 is CASSGATRGSETQYF. The CDR3 nucleotides are TGTGCCAGCAGCGGGGCGACTCGCGGCTCGGAGACCCAGTACTTC.

A remark on this clone: Other nucleotide sequences in the sample specify the same CDR3. This chain connects TRBV29-1 to TRBJ1-2; 10 positions agree with TRBD1. The V segment lost 7 bases and the J segment 6 bases; nucleotides outside the gene matches: 8. CDR1 is SQVTM and CDR2 is ANQGSEA in the germline V gene. This CDR3 spans 13 amino acids. The CDR3 nucleotides are TGCAGCGCCCCCAGACAGGGGGCGGATGGCTACACCTTC. Translating it yields CSAPRQGADGYTF.

The chain links TRBV5-1 to TRBJ2-1; no clear D. The CDR3 is 11 amino acids. V lost 1 base to trimming and J lost 7 bases, with 3 bases between them. The germline CDR1 and CDR2 sequences are SGHRS and YFSETQ. The CDR3 sequence is CASSLTNEQFF. The CDR3 region has the DNA TGCGCCAGCAGCTTGACTAATGAGCAGTTCTTC.

The J gene is TRBJ1-1, the V gene TRBV2; D is unresolved. The CDR3 has 13 amino acids. V was shortened by 3 bases and J by 8 bases, with 13 bases between the two germline ends. CDR1 and CDR2 from the germline V gene are SNHLY and FYNNEI. The CDR3 reads CASSEESRKEAFF. In DNA, the CDR3 is TGTGCCAGCAGTGAGGAATCCCGAAAAGAAGCTTTCTTT.

The gene calls are TRBV30 and TRBJ2-1; no clear D. The ends were cut back, 4 bases at V and 10 bases at J, with 14 bases in the middle. This CDR3 has 12 amino acids. Germline V CDR1 and CDR2: GTSNPN, SVGIG (reference sequence). Here the CDR3 DNA reads TGTGCCTGGAACGCCGGTGGGTACGAGCAGTTCTTC. This encodes CAWNAGGYEQFF.

V and J are TRBV25-1 and TRBJ2-5; the D call may be TRBD1 or TRBD2 (6 bases each). There are 16 residues in the CDR3. Trimming pared 4 bases from V and 1 base from J, leaving 16 bases between. The V gene's germline CDR1 is MGHDK and CDR2 SYGVNS. CDR3: CASSGGANRVQETQYF. In DNA, the CDR3 is TGTGCCAGCAGTGGGGGGGCTAACAGGGTCCAAGAGACCCAGTACTTC. The entire variable domain, with the rest obtained from reference TRBV25-1 and TRBJ2-5, is as follows: EADIYQTPRYLVIGTGKKITLECSQTMGHDKMYWYQQDPGMELHLIHYSYGVNSTEKGDLSSESTVSRIRTEHFPLTLESARPSHTSQYLCASSGGANRVQETQYFGPGTRLLVL.

The chain employs TRBV7-2 and TRBJ2-5; 9 positions match TRBD2. The trim removed 1 base at V and 5 bases at J, leaving 8 bases unmatched. Germline lookup yields CDR1 SGHTA and CDR2 FQGNSA. The CDR3 has 16 amino acids. CDR3 nucleotide sequence: TGTGCCAGCAGCTTAGTTCCCCCTAGCGGGACCGAGACCCAGTACTTC. Translated: CASSLVPPSGTETQYF.

This clone was observed once. V is TRBV7-9 and J is TRBJ2-1; D gene ambiguous. CDR1 and CDR2 from the germline V gene are SEHNR and FQNEAQ (reference sequence). The CDR3 runs 11 residues. The ends were cut back, 1 base at V and 9 bases at J, with 4 bases in the middle. The CDR3 sequence: CASSLVTEQFF. The CDR3 region has the DNA TGTGCCAGCAGCTTAGTGACTGAGCAGTTCTTC.

The chain is built from TRBV5-1 and TRBJ1-3; D is possibly TRBD1 (6 bases). CDR3 size: 16 residues. CDR1 SGHRS and CDR2 YFSETQ come from the germline V gene. The V end lost 4 bases, the J end lost 0 bases, and 14 bases lay between the germline ends. CDR3 residues: CASSPGAYSSGNTIYF. The CDR3 nucleotides are TGCGCCAGCAGCCCGGGGGCCTACTCCTCTGGAAACACCATATATTTT.

The V gene is TRBV5-1, the J gene TRBJ2-2; no clear D. V was shortened by 3 bases and J by 5 bases, with 14 bases between the two germline ends. CDR3 length: 15 amino acids. Per germline, CDR1 SGHRS and CDR2 YFSETQ. Written as DNA, the CDR3 is TGCGCCAGCAGCTCAATCCGAGCTCTTACCGGGGAGCTGTTTTTT. This encodes CASSSIRALTGELFF. The full variable domain, its missing parts supplied by reference TRBV5-1 and TRBJ2-2, is KAGVTQTPRYLIKTRGQQVTLSCSPISGHRSVSWYQQTPGQGLQFLFEYFSETQRNKGNFPGRFSGRQFSNSRSEMNVSTLELGDSALYLCASSSIRALTGELFFGEGSRLTVL.

The chain joins TRBV2 to TRBJ2-5, with D perhaps TRBD1 (6 bases). V was trimmed by 7 bases and J by 0 bases, leaving 15 bases between them. The CDR3 totals 15 residues. CDR1 and CDR2 (germline): SNHLY, FYNNEI. This CDR3 is CASTRETGHQETQYF. CDR3 bases: TGTGCCAGCACCCGAGAGACAGGCCACCAAGAGACCCAGTACTTC. Based on the CDR3 plus reference TRBV2 and TRBJ2-5, the full variable domain is EPEVTQTPSHQVTQMGQEVILRCVPISNHLYFYWYRQILGQKVEFLVSFYNNEISEKSEIFDDQFSVERPDGSNFTLKIRSTKLEDSAMYFCASTRETGHQETQYFGPGTRLLVL.

This clone was detected once. The chain links TRBV25-1 to TRBJ2-1; TRBD2 agrees at 10 bases. This CDR3 is 15 amino acids long. V shed 1 base, J shed 6 bases, and the junction held 3 bases outside the gene matches. CDR1 and CDR2 from the germline V gene are MGHDK and SYGVNS. The DNA of the CDR3 is TGTGCCAGCAGTGAATCTCAGCGGGAGGGCAATGAGCAGTTCTTC. Its translation is CASSESQREGNEQFF.

This clone was picked up one time. The chain has TRBV19 and TRBJ2-3, with D maybe TRBD1 (6 bases). The V gene lost 9 bases and the J gene lost 7 bases, with 23 bases spanning the gap. The CDR3 is made up of 15 amino acids. From germline, CDR1 is LNHDA and CDR2 SQIVND (reference sequence). CDR3 region: CASSTRDTSRNTQYF. The CDR3 bases are TGTGCCAGCTCGACCCGGGACACCTCCCGCAATACGCAGTATTTT.

The J gene is TRBJ1-4, the V gene TRBV9; a possible D gene is TRBD1 (5 bases). The germline V and J ends were trimmed by 3 bases and 3 bases, with 12 bases remaining between them. CDR1 and CDR2 from the germline V gene are SGDLS and YYNGEE. The CDR3 runs 15 residues. CDR3 sequence (DNA): TGTGCCAGCAGCGGGCGGGACGTCCCTAATGAAAAACTGTTTTTT. Its protein product is CASSGRDVPNEKLFF.

This chain joins TRBV5-1 and TRBJ2-2, with 7 bases identical to TRBD1. The germline gives CDR1 SGHRS, CDR2 YFSETQ. This CDR3 region has 16 residues. With 0 bases clipped from V and 5 bases from J, the junction kept 7 bases outside the gene matches. The CDR3 coding sequence is TGCGCCAGCAGCTTGGTCACAGGGGTGAATACCGGGGAGCTGTTTTTT. Translating gives CASSLVTGVNTGELFF.

In nucleotides, the CDR3 is TGTGCCAGCAGCTTAAGGACTTACAGAGGAGATACGCAGTATTTT. Protein product: CASSLRTYRGDTQYF. V gene TRBV7-8 combines with J gene TRBJ2-3, with D maybe TRBD2 (5 bases). The germline gives CDR1 SGHVS, CDR2 FQNEAQ. Trimming shortened V by 2 bases and J by 5 bases, and 14 bases separated the two germline ends. CDR3 length: 15 amino acids.

The count of this clone is one. The V call is TRBV11-2, the J call TRBJ2-5; D gene uncertain. The CDR3 is 13 amino acids. Germline V lookup: CDR1 SGHAT, CDR2 FQNNGV. V was clipped by 3 bases and J by 2 bases, with 7 bases between them. The CDR3, as DNA: TGTGCCAGCAGCTTCGGAACGCAAGAGACCCAGTACTTC. This codes for CASSFGTQETQYF.

By share of the sample, this clone is medium-sized (0.01 to 0.1%). The V gene is TRBV10-2, the J gene TRBJ2-1; D uncertain. CDR3 length: 14 amino acids. Germline V lookup: CDR1 WSHSY, CDR2 SAAADI. The V gene lost 0 bases and the J gene lost 5 bases, with 8 bases spanning the gap. The CDR3 here is CASSESGTHNEQFF. Written as DNA, the CDR3 is TGCGCCAGCAGTGAGTCCGGCACTCACAATGAGCAGTTCTTC.

This clone was picked up one time. This CDR3 is CAISPFGGSSTGELFF. CDR3 nucleotides: TGTGCCATCAGTCCGTTTGGCGGGAGTTCCACCGGGGAGCTGTTTTTT. The chain couples TRBV10-3 to TRBJ2-2, with 7 bases aligning to TRBD2. The V gene end was trimmed by 5 bases and the J gene end by 4 bases; junction bases not matched to a gene: 10. The CDR3 contains 16 residues. The V gene's germline CDR1 is ENHRY and CDR2 SYGVKD.

The rearrangement links TRBV6-5 to TRBJ2-7; TRBD2 matches at 9 bases. The germline gives CDR1 MNHEY, CDR2 SVGAGI. J lost 3 bases, V lost 5 bases, and 2 bases had no gene match. The CDR3 has 13 amino acids. In DNA, the CDR3 is TGTGCCAGCAGTCGGCGGGAGGGCTACGAGCAGTACTTC. Amino acids: CASSRREGYEQYF.

The chain links TRBV10-3 to TRBJ1-5, with a tentative D call TRBD1 (5 bases). The CDR3 has 14 residues. CDR1 and CDR2 (germline): ENHRY, SYGVKD. With 2 bases removed from V and 7 bases from J, the gap between germline ends came to 12 bases. The CDR3 region is CAISEEGVGQPQHF. The CDR3 DNA follows: TGTGCCATCAGTGAGGAAGGGGTAGGGCAGCCCCAGCATTTT.